These T cell receptor beta chains were read from a single sample in a study of blood T cell repertoires in COVID-19. The repertoire was sequenced with immunoSEQ multiplex PCR; TCRdb's copy has only in-frame clones and lacks some. The repertoire includes about 380,000 clones, 85% to 90% of them detected once, and more than 1% sits in the top ten. The sample comprised PBMCs or T cells enriched from blood (not recorded which). These receptors came from a woman aged 18-30 years who had recovered from COVID-19. Each CDR3 is given with its conserved first and last residue. A D gene is named only where the DNA matches it firmly. Not all rows give a size; the values are once, few, many and, for expanded clones, a class.

.,TRBJ1-2,TRBV11-2,.,TGTGCCAGCAGCTTTACGACAGCTGAACCCTATGGCTACACCTTC,CASSFTTAEPYGYTF
.,TRBJ1-2,TRBV7-2,TRBD1,TGTGCCAGCAGCTCCCCTCTGGGACAGGGGGCGGTCTATGGCTACACCTTC,CASSSPLGQGAVYGYTF
.,TRBJ2-1,TRBV2,.,TGTGCCAGCACCCCAGCGGGTGAGCAGTTCTTC,CASTPAGEQFF
.,TRBJ1-2,TRBV2,.,TGTGCCAGCGGTGAAGTGGCTTATGGCTACACCTTC,CASGEVAYGYTF
.,TRBJ2-7,TRBV7-2,TRBD1,TGTGCCAGCAGCCCAACTGGGACAGCCTACGAGCAGTACTTC,CASSPTGTAYEQYF
.,TRBJ2-1,TRBV19,TRBD2,TGTGCCAGCACCCGTAATCGGCGCGGACTAGCGAACAATGAGCAGTTCTTC,CASTRNRRGLANNEQFF
.,TRBJ1-1,TRBV11-1,.,TGTGCCAGCAGACCAGGGGACGGCACTGAAGCTTTCTTT,CASRPGDGTEAFF
.,TRBJ1-1,TRBV19,TRBD1,TGTGCCAGTAGTAAGGGACAGGGGCGGGACATGAACACTGAAGCTTTCTTT,CASSKGQGRDMNTEAFF
.,TRBJ1-1,TRBV4-1,.,TGCGCCAGCAGCCATTTATACACTGAAGCTTTCTTT,CASSHLYTEAFF
.,TRBJ2-1,TRBV9,.,TGTGCCAGCAGCGTAGGAGGGGGGGCCCTCAATGAGCAGTTCTTC,CASSVGGGALNEQFF
.,TRBJ2-5,TRBV4-1,TRBD2,TGCGCCAGCAGCCAAGAGACTAGCGGGGTAGAGACCCAGTACTTC,CASSQETSGVETQYF
.,TRBJ1-2,TRBV6-5,TRBD1,TGTGCCAGCAGTAGCCGGACAGGGAATGGCTACACCTTC,CASSSRTGNGYTF
.,TRBJ1-6,TRBV6-5,.,TGTGCCAGCAGTTACGACTTGACCGCGTCACCCCTCCACTTT,CASSYDLTASPLHF
.,TRBJ1-1,TRBV7-9,TRBD1,TGTGCCAGCAGCTTAAGTGGGACAGGGTACGTCACTGAAGCTTTCTTT,CASSLSGTGYVTEAFF
.,TRBJ2-7,TRBV5-6,TRBD2,TGTGCCAGCAGCTCAGGGCGGGGGGGAGAGCAGTACTTC,CASSSGRGGEQYF
.,TRBJ1-6,TRBV5-1,TRBD1,TGCGCCAGCAGCCAGGGGGCTGGTAATTCACCCCTCCACTTT,CASSQGAGNSPLHF
.,TRBJ1-2,TRBV11-2,TRBD1,TGTGCCAGCAGCTTATTTGCGGACAGGGATAGCGATGGCTACACCTTC,CASSLFADRDSDGYTF
.,TRBJ1-1,TRBV30,.,TGTGCCTGGAGGGACGGGGGGCATTCGAACACTGAAGCTTTCTTT,CAWRDGGHSNTEAFF
.,TRBJ1-1,TRBV18,TRBD1,TGTGCCAGCTCACCGTTACAGGGGAGTGAAGCTTTCTTT,CASSPLQGSEAFF
.,TRBJ2-1,TRBV6-5,.,TGTGCCAGCAGTTACCCAGGGGGGCCCAATGAGCAGTTCTTC,CASSYPGGPNEQFF
.,TRBJ1-1,TRBV30,.,TGTGCCTGGACCCCCCTAAGGAACACTGAAGCTTTCTTT,CAWTPLRNTEAFF
.,TRBJ2-3,TRBV12-5,TRBD2,TGTGCTAGTGCCGTAGCGGGGGAGGACAAAGATACGCAGTATTTT,CASAVAGEDKDTQYF
.,TRBJ2-1,TRBV9,.,TGTGCCAGCAGCCCCCGGGAAGTAGCGAAGAGGAATGAGCAGTTCTTC,CASSPREVAKRNEQFF
.,TRBJ1-5,TRBV5-5,.,TGTGCCAGCAGCTTGAGCCCCTATAGCAATCAGCCCCAGCATTTT,CASSLSPYSNQPQHF
.,TRBJ2-5,TRBV5-4,.,TGTGCCAGCAGCCCTGGACACGTTGAGGTAGAGACCCAGTACTTC,CASSPGHVEVETQYF
once,TRBJ2-3,TRBV4-3,.,TGCGCCAGCAGCCGAGGTTTGGCGCAGTATTTT,CASSRGLAQYF
.,TRBJ1-1,TRBV7-3,.,TGTGCCAGCAGCTCCCAGGGAATCACTGAAGCTTTCTTT,CASSSQGITEAFF
.,TRBJ1-3,TRBV19,TRBD1,TGTGCCAGTAGTACTGGGACAGCTGGAAACACCATATATTTT,CASSTGTAGNTIYF
.,TRBJ1-1,TRBV11-2,TRBD1,TGTGCCAGCAGCTTAGGCAGGGGGTCCGTGAACACTGAAGCTTTCTTT,CASSLGRGSVNTEAFF
.,TRBJ2-5,TRBV19,TRBD2,TGTGCCAGTAGTATTCTTGGAGGGACTAGCGGTACTCAAGAGACCCAGTACTTC,CASSILGGTSGTQETQYF
.,TRBJ2-7,TRBV5-5,TRBD1,TGTGCCAGCAGCTTGGATGCCGGACAGGGCCTTCAGTACTTC,CASSLDAGQGLQYF
.,TRBJ1-6,TRBV7-8,.,TGTGCCAGCAGCTTAGCGGGGGGTCTCCTATTAAATTCACCCCTCCACTTT,CASSLAGGLLLNSPLHF
.,TRBJ1-1,TRBV11-2,.,TGTGCCAGCAGCTTAGCCCTGGTGCCCAGGGGACGGAACACTGAAGCTTTCTTT,CASSLALVPRGRNTEAFF
.,TRBJ1-4,TRBV2,.,TGTGCCAGCAGACAAGATGAAAAACTGTTTTTT,CASRQDEKLFF
.,TRBJ2-3,TRBV9,.,TGTGCCAGCAGTCACTCCCGAGAACCCGGGCGGGCAGATACGCAGTATTTT,CASSHSREPGRADTQYF
.,TRBJ1-2,TRBV9,.,TGTGCCAGCAGCCCGGGGGGTAACTATGGCTACACCTTC,CASSPGGNYGYTF
once,TRBJ2-1,TRBV29-1,TRBD1,TGCAGCGTGGGGGTGACAGGGGGCACCCTCTCCTACAATGAGCAGTTCTTC,CSVGVTGGTLSYNEQFF
.,TRBJ1-3,TRBV3-1/TRBV3-2,.,TGTGCCAGCAGCCAAGACTCTGCCGCTACCGAGCATTTT,CASSQDSAATEHF
.,TRBJ1-2,TRBV19,.,TGTGCCAGTAGTATGGCTTATGGCTACACCTTC,CASSMAYGYTF